A single sample is the source of the 14 T cell receptor beta chains below, sequenced in a study of identical twins. Using its own MiXCR run on the 5' RACE reads, TCRdb lists one record per CDR3 protein. The sample lists a few hundred thousand distinct CDR3 sequences; roughly 13% were seen once. The sample was also reused in another study, on yellow fever vaccine responses in identical twins.

The source material was memory (CD45RO+) T cells sorted from blood. These receptors all stem from a woman in her late teens or twenties in good health.

V gene TRBV15 combines with J gene TRBJ1-2, with D hard to call. V was shortened by 5 bases and J by 2 bases, with 6 bases between the two germline ends. The germline CDR1 and CDR2 sequences are LNHNV and YYDKDF (reference sequence). CDR3 size: 12 residues. The CDR3 region has the DNA TGTGCCACCAGCGAGGGAAACTATGGCTACACCTTC. Translation gives CATSEGNYGYTF.

This clonotype was seen repeatedly, ten times or more. The chain is built from TRBV7-3 and TRBJ1-1; TRBD1 aligns across 9 bases. CDR1 SGHTA and CDR2 FQGTGA come from the germline V gene. J lost 1 base, V lost 3 bases, and 0 bases had no gene match. This CDR3 has 14 amino acids. The CDR3 bases are TGTGCCAGCAGCTTGACAGGGGGGAACACTGAAGCTTTCTTT. It yields the protein CASSLTGGNTEAFF. The full variable domain, rest sourced from reference TRBV7-3 and TRBJ1-1, is GAGVSQTPSNKVTEKGKYVELRCDPISGHTALYWYRQSLGQGPEFLIYFQGTGAADDSGLPNDRFFAVRPEGSVSTLKIQRTERGDSAVYLCASSLTGGNTEAFFGQGTRLTVV.

The gene calls are TRBV11-2 and TRBJ2-2; D is undetermined. Germline assignment: CDR1 SGHAT and CDR2 FQNNGV. This CDR3 has 15 residues. Trimming stripped 1 base from V and 4 bases from J, with 10 bases between. The CDR3 region has the DNA TGTGCCAGCAGCTTAGGTACAGCCTCCACCGGGGAGCTGTTTTTT. Its protein is CASSLGTASTGELFF.

This clonotype came up a few times. V is TRBV21-1 and J is TRBJ2-7; TRBD1 reflects the table's D call only, with no check against the DNA. TRBV21-1 is a known pseudogene. CDR3 size: 13 residues. CDR3 amino acids: CASSPTGVDEQYF. CDR3 DNA: TGTGCCAGCAGCCCGACAGGTGTGGACGAGCAGTACTTC.

The CDR3 region has the DNA TGTGCCACCAGGGGGGTCGGCACCGGGGAGCTGTTTTTT. Encoded protein: CATRGVGTGELFF. The rearrangement joins TRBV24-1 to TRBJ2-2; D might be TRBD1 or TRBD2, each matching 5 bases. Per the germline V gene, CDR1 is KGHDR and CDR2 is SFDVKD. The germline V and J ends were trimmed by 7 bases and 4 bases, with 9 bases remaining between them. There are 13 residues in the CDR3.

The chain recombines TRBV3-1 with TRBJ1-5; D not resolved. CDR3 size: 13 residues. Germline V gives CDR1 LGHDT, CDR2 YNNKEL (reference sequence). V lost 4 bases to trimming and J lost 4 bases, with 8 bases between them. The CDR3 DNA reads as TGTGCCAGCAGCCCAAGTCCTAATCAGCCCCAGCATTTT. This sequence encodes CASSPSPNQPQHF.

The sample holds a few counts of this clonotype. The chain employs TRBV29-1 and TRBJ2-3; maybe TRBD2 (6 bases). The CDR3 has 15 residues. Germline V gene sequence: CDR1 SQVTM, CDR2 ANQGSEA. V lost 3 bases to trimming and J lost 0 bases, with 13 bases between them. CDR3 in DNA: TGCAGCGTTGAGGGGCGGCGGGAAAGCACAGATACGCAGTATTTT. Protein: CSVEGRRESTDTQYF.

In its sample, this clonotype was seen a few times. The chain couples TRBV20-1 to TRBJ2-7; 10 bases line up with TRBD1. V trimming: 0 bases; J trimming: 5 bases; junction bases outside the gene matches: 13. The germline V gene encodes CDR1 DFQATT and CDR2 SNEGSKA (reference sequence). The CDR3 consists of 17 residues. The DNA of the CDR3 is TGCAGTGCTAGAGAGAATAGACCGGGACAGGGGACCCACGAGCAGTACTTC. Translating gives CSARENRPGQGTHEQYF.

The J gene is TRBJ2-7, the V gene TRBV5-6; D may be TRBD1 or TRBD2 (5 bases each). This CDR3 comprises 15 residues. CDR1 and CDR2 (germline): SGHDT, YYEEEE. Between the trimmed V and J ends, which lost 1 base and 1 base, there was a span of 12 bases. CDR3 loop: CASSLSGHSSYEQYF. For the CDR3, the DNA is TGTGCCAGCAGCTTGTCGGGGCACTCTTCCTACGAGCAGTACTTC.

To note about this clonotype: A much bigger clone sits one base away, suggesting this may be a read error. This chain uses TRBV7-2 with TRBJ2-1; D might be TRBD1 (5 bases). The CDR3 sequence is 16 residues long. Germline loops: CDR1 SGHTA, CDR2 FQGNSA. The V and J ends lost 5 bases and 0 bases respectively, with 14 bases between them. DNA for the CDR3: TGTGCCAGCAGCGCAAAGGGGCCGAGCTCCTACAATGAGCAGTTCTTC. Residues: CASSAKGPSSYNEQFF. The full variable domain, completed using reference TRBV7-2 and TRBJ2-1, is GAGVSQSPSNKVTEKGKDVELRCDPISGHTALYWYRQSLGQGLEFLIYFQGNSAPDKSGLPSDRFSAERTGGSVSTLTIQRTQQEDSAVYLCASSAKGPSSYNEQFFGPGTRLTVL.

This clonotype has just a few counts. The chain carries TRBV20-1 and TRBJ2-3; 8 bases map to TRBD2. This CDR3 is 14 amino acids long. Per germline, CDR1 DFQATT and CDR2 SNEGSKA (reference sequence). The junction had 5 bases not matched to a gene; V was cut back by 1 base and J by 5 bases. This CDR3 is CSARVAGLRDTQYF. In DNA, the CDR3 is TGCAGTGCTAGAGTAGCGGGGCTGAGAGATACGCAGTATTTT.

This chain joins TRBV7-2 and TRBJ2-1; 7 bases match TRBD1. Trimming took 4 bases from V and 3 from J; bases not matched to a gene: 12. Germline V CDR1 and CDR2: SGHTA, FQGNSA. The CDR3 sequence is 17 residues long. CDR3 loop: CASSSRGEGAGYNEQFF. Here the CDR3 DNA reads TGTGCCAGCAGCTCCCGGGGAGAGGGGGCAGGCTACAATGAGCAGTTCTTC.

This clonotype has at least ten counts. The rearrangement uses TRBV5-1 and TRBJ1-2; possibly TRBD1 for D (6 bases). V was pared by 0 bases and J by 4 bases, with 10 bases between. Germline CDR1 reads SGHRS; CDR2 reads YFSETQ. The CDR3 is 14 residues long. The CDR3: CASSLAGGGYGYTF. The CDR3 DNA follows: TGCGCCAGCAGCTTGGCGGGGGGCGGCTATGGCTACACCTTC.

Many counts were recorded for this clonotype. The J gene is TRBJ2-1, the V gene TRBV5-1; D might be TRBD1 or TRBD2, each matching 5 bases. Germline V gives CDR1 SGHRS, CDR2 YFSETQ. Deletions cut 4 bases from V and 5 bases from J, with 16 bases between. This CDR3 region has 15 residues. DNA of the CDR3: TGCGCCAGCAGCACCTCTGGGGGAGCACACAATGAGCAGTTCTTC. Protein: CASSTSGGAHNEQFF.